The source of this T cell receptor (beta chain) is a study of T cell repertoires in cytomegalovirus infection. In TCRdb, the reads were re-called with MiXCR into one record per CDR3 protein. The sample consists of hundreds of thousands of distinct CDR3 sequences, about 33% of them appearing once. Of note for this clonotype: Antigen specificity is unknown.

The CDR3 covers 16 residues. V lost 5 bases, J lost 2 bases, and 16 bases lay in between. Germline CDR1 reads SGHVS; CDR2 reads FQNEAQ. The chain has TRBV7-8 and TRBJ1-5, with a tentative D call TRBD1 (6 bases). The origin of this receptor is a human donor in good health (CMV status not recorded). Some clones in this sample may be carry-over from other donors' samples. Sequenced here: cultured CD8+ T cells from PBMCs, sampled from culture after CMV antigen stimulation. CDR3 protein: CASSPIPTGGNQPQHF. The CDR3 nucleotides are TGTGCCAGCAGCCCAATACCGACAGGCGGCAATCAGCCCCAGCATTTT.